This T cell receptor beta chain was obtained from a study of beta chain features in type 1 diabetes. Study-wide findings and caveats: In type 1 diabetes patients, VDJ junctions had fewer insertions; deletions at these junctions were more frequent. Significant though moderate, a shortening of TCRB CDR3s appeared in all four CD4+ subsets of Type 1 diabetes patients.

V lost 1 base to trimming and J lost 4 bases, with 15 bases between them. The germline V gene has CDR1 SGHRS and CDR2 YFSETQ. The CDR3 is 15 residues long. The entirety of the isolated RNA underwent reverse transcription, so expressed TCRB transcripts were sequenced. The protocol was immunoSEQ multiplex PCR, while the TCRdb copy is restricted to in-frame clones and leaves out a portion. The sample yields some 700,000 clones, 13% seen once. In its sample, this clone was seen a few times. The antigen is not known. The sequenced material came from naive CD4+ T cells from blood. The chain uses TRBV5-1 and TRBJ2-7; the D gene is possibly TRBD2 (7 bases). The sequence was collected from a man aged 18 to 35 with type 1 diabetes. DNA of the CDR3: TGCGCCAGCAGCTTGCTTGCAGGGGAGGGGTACGAGCAGTACTTC. It codes for CASSLLAGEGYEQYF.